The text below deals with one T cell receptor beta chain. The antigen is unknown. This table comes from immunoSEQ multiplex PCR, and its TCRdb copy is limited to in-frame clones, with some not included. The sample holds 2,500,000 or so clones; about nine tenths are singletons and the top ten take around 0.35%. This entry belongs to a study of shared clonotypes between healthy human individuals. This CDR3 region has 16 residues. Deletions cut 5 bases from V and 3 bases from J, with 17 bases between. Germline V CDR1 and CDR2: MNHEY, SMNVEV (reference sequence). Findings of the study overall: Clonotypes shared by all four donors outscored non-shared clonotypes in generation probability. Memory subsets generally showed smaller estimated richness than naive subsets did. The donor pool, a small one, limited the genetic and exposure-history diversity represented.

The sample taken for sequencing was naive CD4+ T cells from PBMCs. This sample's subset: CD45RA+ positively selected. V usage is TRBV27 and J usage is TRBJ2-1, with D tentatively TRBD2 (5 bases). The receptor's source is a man younger than 35 in good health. Some clones in this sample may be carry-over from other donors' samples. The CDR3 spells CASSPIVSAFYNEQFF. DNA of the CDR3: TGTGCCAGCAGTCCCATAGTTAGCGCTTTCTACAATGAGCAGTTCTTC.